The clone carrying this TCR beta chain was seen at least ten times. V shed 1 base and J shed 2 bases, with 14 bases lying between them. Germline loops: CDR1 LGHDT, CDR2 YNNKEL (reference sequence). This CDR3 contains 16 residues. Time point of the sample: longitudinal time-point 3. The sample belongs to a study of neurological immune-mediated disorders. With 10-nucleotide random UMIs, 5'RACE was used to make the cDNA. TCRdb analysed the 5' RACE reads with MiXCR anew, one entry per CDR3 protein. The sample carries roughly 57,000 distinct CDR3 sequences, roughly 8.8% recorded once. The chain uses TRBV3-1 and TRBJ1-1, with D possibly matching TRBD1 (5 bases). This clonotype was sampled from a middle-aged woman in good health. The sequenced sample was PBMCs. CDR3 in DNA: TGTGCCAGCAGCCAAGGGTCGGGACGGTCCAACACTGAAGCTTTCTTT. Protein: CASSQGSGRSNTEAFF.